What follows describes a single T cell receptor (beta chain). This record belongs to a study of early T cells in non-severe SARS-CoV-2 infection. Study information: Bulk RNA taken from unsorted whole blood was sequenced, leaving chains unpaired.

Individual cDNA molecules were tagged with unique molecular identifiers. In TCRdb, the 5' RACE reads were re-called with MiXCR into one record per CDR3 protein. The sample carries fewer than 75,000 distinct CDR3 sequences, 18% recorded once. This CDR3 has 14 amino acids. Germline V CDR1 and CDR2: MNHEY, SVGAGI. Losses at the gene ends were 7 bases for V and 2 bases for J; bases not matched to a gene: 5. The sequencing here drew on whole blood, taken at baseline. The source of this sequence is an adult who was a healthcare worker with PCR-confirmed SARS-CoV-2 infection or an uninfected control (not recorded which). The genes are TRBV6-5 and TRBJ2-3; TRBD2 agrees at 8 bases. The CDR3 DNA sequence: TGTGCCAGCACCCTAGCGGGCCACACAGATACGCAGTATTTT. It yields the protein CASTLAGHTDTQYF.